Listed here are 9 T cell receptor beta chains from one sample, sequenced in a study of T cell repertoires in cytomegalovirus infection. TCRdb independently ran MiXCR on the reads; one entry per CDR3 protein. The table records 170,000 or so distinct CDR3 sequences, about an eighth of them present only once. The sample comprised PBMCs. The receptors shown here come from a human donor in good health (CMV status not recorded). Some clones in this sample may be carry-over from other donors' samples.

This clonotype was seen a few times. A read error may account for a junction end that differs from germline. J is TRBJ2-2 and V is TRBV7-7; 8 bases fit TRBD2. CDR1 is SSHAT and CDR2 is FNYEAQ in the germline V gene (reference sequence). The CDR3 has 16 residues. The CDR3 loop is CASSRTSGVNTGELFF. CDR3 DNA sequence: TGTGCTAGCAGCCGTACTAGCGGTGTCAACACCGGGGAGCTGTTTTTT.

The table lists this clonotype with a few counts. V is TRBV28 and J is TRBJ2-5; D remains ambiguous. Germline V CDR1 and CDR2: MDHEN, SYDVKM. With 10 bases removed from V and 0 bases from J, the gap between germline ends came to 9 bases. The CDR3 runs 12 residues. CDR3: CATQINQETQYF. Written as DNA, the CDR3 is TGTGCCACTCAAATTAACCAAGAGACCCAGTACTTC.

V usage is TRBV6-2 or TRBV6-3 and J usage is TRBJ2-5; maybe TRBD1 (6 bases). This CDR3 region has 15 residues. Germline V gene data show CDR1 as MNHEY and CDR2 as SVGEGT. V shed 5 bases and J shed 4 bases, with 17 bases lying between them. The CDR3: CASSEPGVVRETQYF. The CDR3 DNA follows: TGTGCCAGCAGTGAACCAGGGGTAGTACGAGAGACCCAGTACTTC.

At least ten counts were recorded for this clonotype. This chain joins TRBV7-3 and TRBJ2-1; 7 bases are a match to TRBD2. With V trimmed by 5 bases and J by 4 bases, 11 bases remained unmatched. In germline, CDR1 is SGHTA, CDR2 FQGTGA. This CDR3 comprises 16 residues. The DNA of the CDR3 is TGTGCCAGCAGCCCCGGGGGGAGGGTGACGTACAATGAGCAGTTCTTC. Translation gives CASSPGGRVTYNEQFF.

This clonotype was observed a single time. The V gene is TRBV7-9, the J gene TRBJ2-1; D may correspond to TRBD1 or TRBD2 (5 bases each). V gave up 8 bases and J gave up 3 bases, with 8 bases separating them. This CDR3 has 12 residues. CDR1 is SEHNR, CDR2 FQNEAQ, per germline (reference sequence). As DNA, the CDR3 is TGTGCCAGCCCAGGGAGCTACAATGAGCAGTTCTTC. Its translation: CASPGSYNEQFF.

At least ten counts were recorded for this clonotype. The chain employs TRBV7-8 and TRBJ2-3, with 8 bases matching TRBD1. Germline assignment: CDR1 SGHVS and CDR2 FQNEAQ. The CDR3 is 13 residues long. V lost 5 bases and J lost 9; bases outside the gene matches: 7. The CDR3 region is CASSIGQGETQYF. CDR3 coding DNA: TGTGCCAGCAGCATAGGACAGGGTGAGACGCAGTATTTT.

The J gene is TRBJ1-6, the V gene TRBV5-6, with unresolved D. Trimming stripped 3 bases from V and 12 bases from J, with 10 bases between. The V gene's germline CDR1 is SGHDT and CDR2 YYEEEE. This CDR3 is 12 amino acids long. The CDR3 is CASSSGRGPLHF. CDR3 in DNA: TGTGCCAGCAGCTCGGGCCGGGGACCCCTCCACTTT.

The chain recombines TRBV15 with TRBJ2-1, with 7 bases that match TRBD1. The germline CDR1 and CDR2 sequences are LNHNV and YYDKDF (reference sequence). This CDR3 has 16 amino acids. V was clipped by 0 bases and J by 6 bases; unmatched bases: 8. CDR3 DNA sequence: TGTGCCACCAGCAGAGATCTCTGGGACAGAGGCAATGAGCAGTTCTTC. Its translation: CATSRDLWDRGNEQFF.

Many counts were recorded for this clonotype. This chain links TRBV7-8 with TRBJ2-5; D unresolved. The CDR3 contains 12 residues. V was clipped by 8 bases and J by 0 bases, with 7 bases between them. Per germline, CDR1 SGHVS and CDR2 FQNEAQ. DNA of the CDR3: TGTGCCAGCGGCATCTACCAAGAGACCCAGTACTTC. Translation gives CASGIYQETQYF.